A single T cell receptor beta chain is shown here with its context. The antigen is undetermined. TCRdb reprocessed the RT-PCR reads with MiXCR, giving one entry per CDR3 protein. The sample has some 800,000 distinct CDR3 sequences, around 20% seen once; the top ten hold roughly a tenth. The data were obtained in a study of response to subunit inactivated influenza vaccine. Study-level results: The authors put forward the suggestion that each seasonal influenza vaccination may bring in only a limited number of new T cells.

J was trimmed by 0 bases and V by 2 bases; bases with no gene match: 7. CDR1 MDHEN and CDR2 SYDVKM come from the germline V gene. The CDR3 loop spans 16 amino acids. The chain joins TRBV28 to TRBJ2-7; 7 positions match TRBD2. The starting material was PBMCs from blood, obtained roughly 5 days after vaccination. The clonotype comes from a man aged 50-60 years who received an inactivated influenza vaccine. In DNA form, the CDR3 reads TGTGCCAGCAGTTTACTTAGCGGGCGAAGCTCCTACGAGCAGTACTTC. Amino acids: CASSLLSGRSSYEQYF.